This TCR beta chain was profiled in a study of cytomegalovirus exposure and HLA in healthy donors. This clone was recorded only once. There are 13 residues in the CDR3. V was shortened by 7 bases and J by 4 bases, with 10 bases between the two germline ends. The V gene's germline CDR1 is SNHLY and CDR2 FYNNEI. The method was immunoSEQ multiplex PCR; TCRdb's version includes in-frame clones alone and lacks a portion of them. The table records under 250,000 clones, roughly 91% of them present only once. V usage is TRBV2 and J usage is TRBJ1-4; D gene uncertain. The receptor was isolated from a woman aged 18-29 years in good health and CMV-seropositive. Material: PBMCs. The DNA for the CDR3 is TGTGCCAGCAATCGGGATCTTAATGAAAAACTGTTTTTT. This translates into CASNRDLNEKLFF.